The entry below gives a single TCR beta chain sequence along with its context. The PCR made use of 60 Vbeta and 13 Jbeta primers. This table comes from immunoSEQ multiplex PCR, and its TCRdb copy is limited to in-frame clones, with some not included. This table has 85,000 to 100,000 clones, under 80% appearing once. CDR1 is SGHNT, CDR2 YYREEE, per germline (reference sequence). V dropped 5 bases and J dropped 8; count of bases not matched to a gene: 9. The CDR3 sequence is 14 residues long. The data originate from a study of cytomegalovirus exposure and HLA in healthy donors. This rearrangement joins TRBV5-4 to TRBJ1-4; 7 nucleotides line up with TRBD1. Material: PBMCs. The sequence was obtained from a human donor in good health. CDR3 nucleotides: TGTGCCAGCAGGGGAAGGGGGCAGGGGGAAAAACTGTTTTTT. It specifies CASRGRGQGEKLFF.